The 9 T cell receptor beta chains presented below share a single source sample, sequenced in a study of OX40 agonist ivuxolimab in advanced cancers. The assay was immunoSEQ multiplex PCR, and TCRdb's table has in-frame clones only and misses some. This table has roughly 60,000 clones, roughly 88% appearing once. Sequenced here: CD4+ or CD8+ T cells sorted from blood, sampled in a trial of the OX40 agonist ivuxolimab. All receptors derive from an adult with an advanced solid tumor such as melanoma, head and neck, liver or kidney cancer.

This clone was counted a few times. The gene calls are TRBV27 and TRBJ2-7; D call uncertain. The CDR3 has 13 residues. Between the trimmed V and J ends, which lost 10 bases and 1 base, there was a span of 14 bases. CDR1 and CDR2 from the germline V gene are MNHEY and SMNVEV (reference sequence). CDR3 sequence (DNA): TGTGCCACCCAAACGCTGGGATCCTACGAGCAGTACTTC. This encodes CATQTLGSYEQYF.

V is TRBV6-1 and J is TRBJ2-3; D remains ambiguous. The V and J ends lost 3 bases and 5 bases respectively, with 12 bases between them. This CDR3 has 14 amino acids. Germline CDR1 is MNHNS and CDR2 is SASEGT. The CDR3 region has the DNA TGTGCCAGCAGTGAGCATATACGGATAGATACGCAGTATTTT. As protein: CASSEHIRIDTQYF.

This clone is a singleton in its sample. The V and J genes are TRBV4-1 and TRBJ2-7; tentative D call: TRBD2 (6 bases). There are 16 residues in the CDR3. V was clipped by 1 base and J by 1 base, with 14 bases between them. Germline V gene lookup returns CDR1 MGHRA and CDR2 YSYEKL. The CDR3: CASSQAPGTRSYEQYF. The CDR3 region has the DNA TGCGCCAGCAGCCAAGCCCCCGGGACTCGGTCCTACGAGCAGTACTTC.

V gene TRBV6-1 combines with J gene TRBJ2-3; no clear D. The CDR3 loop spans 14 amino acids. V lost 6 bases and J lost 7, with 17 bases in between. Germline CDR1 MNHNS, CDR2 SASEGT. CDR3 nucleotide sequence: TGTGCCAGCAGACTCCTTGGGTATGAGCATACGCAGTATTTT. It is translated as CASRLLGYEHTQYF.

DNA for the CDR3: TGTGCCAGCAGCTTAGAGTCCGCGGCAGGGGTTCAGCCCCAGCATTTT. It codes for CASSLESAAGVQPQHF. The V gene is TRBV7-2, the J gene TRBJ1-5; D may be TRBD1 (6 bases). The CDR3 runs 16 residues. The germline V gene encodes CDR1 SGHTA and CDR2 FQGNSA. Trimming took 1 base from V and 6 from J, leaving 16 bases between them.

The chain couples TRBV6-6 to TRBJ1-1, with D possibly TRBD1 on 5 matching bases. The CDR3 contains 14 residues. Trimming took off 6 bases at V and 1 base at J, with 12 bases between the two ends. Germline V CDR1 and CDR2: MNHNY, SVGAGI (reference sequence). CDR3 bases: TGTGCCAGCAGCCAAGGGGATACGAACACTGAAGCTTTCTTT. Amino acids: CASSQGDTNTEAFF.

The chain carries TRBV9 and TRBJ2-2; 9 bases match TRBD2. The CDR3 spans 15 residues. Germline V gene sequence: CDR1 SGDLS, CDR2 YYNGEE. Trimming removed 2 bases from V and 4 bases from J; junction bases left unmatched: 3. The CDR3 DNA follows: TGTGCCAGCAGCGTGAGCGGGGGGTCCACCGGGGAGCTGTTTTTT. Translation gives CASSVSGGSTGELFF.

V usage is TRBV6-6 and J usage is TRBJ1-2; the match to TRBD1 covers 7 bases. The length of the CDR3 is 13 residues. V was clipped by 6 bases and J by 4 bases; unmatched bases: 5. From germline, CDR1 is MNHNY and CDR2 SVGAGI (reference sequence). This CDR3 reads CASSQDRIYGYTF. CDR3 nucleotides: TGTGCCAGCAGCCAGGACAGGATCTATGGCTACACCTTC.

The table lists this clone with a few counts. The chain carries TRBV25-1 and TRBJ1-6; D not resolved. Germline CDR1 is MGHDK and CDR2 is SYGVNS. V was pared by 5 bases and J by 8 bases, with 10 bases between. The CDR3 contains 13 residues. The CDR3 coding sequence is TGTGCCAGCAGTCGGGCGGATTATTCACCCCTCCACTTT. Translation gives CASSRADYSPLHF.